This T cell receptor beta chain was found in a study of T cells after yellow fever vaccination. CDR1 is MGHRA and CDR2 is YSYEKL in the germline V gene. The CDR3 totals 17 residues. The junction had 7 bases not matched to a gene; V was cut back by 1 base and J by 4 bases. TCR cDNA was made by 5'RACE template switching, adding a universal primer site and UMIs. TCRdb analysed the 5' RACE reads with MiXCR anew, one entry per CDR3 protein. The table has around 50,000 distinct CDR3 sequences, around 7% seen once. Overall study results and limits: Within FACS-sorted repertoires, abundant clonotypes contaminating from the bulk population could be present. Although most clonotypes did not, a small share appeared in both CD4 and CD8 compartments.

In this sample, this clonotype turned up many times. What it binds is unknown. This clonotype was sampled from a man younger than 35 who received the YFV17D yellow fever vaccine. The material sequenced was CD8+ T cells sorted from PBMCs, taken about 2 weeks after the first yellow fever vaccination. The chain carries TRBV4-1 and TRBJ2-1, with 10 bases aligning to TRBD2. The CDR3 DNA follows: TGCGCCAGCAGCCAAGGGGAGCGGGGGGGACTTTACAATGAGCAGTTCTTC. Translated: CASSQGERGGLYNEQFF.